The clone carrying this T cell receptor (beta chain) showed up many times. What it binds is unknown. Cyclophosphamide on days +3 and +4 followed busulfan-fludarabine conditioning and a marrow graft. Germline V gene sequence: CDR1 SNHLY, CDR2 FYNNEI. The CDR3 covers 14 residues. V lost 5 bases, J lost 0 bases, and 3 bases stayed unmatched. The protocol was immunoSEQ multiplex PCR, while the TCRdb copy is restricted to in-frame clones and leaves out a portion. The specimen gives approximately 18,000 clones without singletons; the ten biggest hold about 0.54%. These data belong to a study of T cells after posttransplantation cyclophosphamide. Study-wide results and caveats: Skin or GI-infiltrating T cells shared few TRB sequences with blood. TRB clonality was highly associated with recipient CMV seropositivity and reactivation. Donor CD8+ memory clones often dominated recipient blood repertoires at later times.

This chain links TRBV2 with TRBJ1-2; 7 bases line up with TRBD1. The sequence was collected from a female patient younger than 45 who received an allogeneic stem cell transplant from a related donor, was CMV-positive, and had no GVHD. Some of the T cells might come from the graft donor. The input for sequencing was PBMCs, taken after allogeneic stem cell transplant with posttransplant cyclophosphamide. CDR3 protein: CASSTTGTNYGYTF. In DNA, the CDR3 is TGTGCCAGCAGTACGACAGGGACTAACTATGGCTACACCTTC.